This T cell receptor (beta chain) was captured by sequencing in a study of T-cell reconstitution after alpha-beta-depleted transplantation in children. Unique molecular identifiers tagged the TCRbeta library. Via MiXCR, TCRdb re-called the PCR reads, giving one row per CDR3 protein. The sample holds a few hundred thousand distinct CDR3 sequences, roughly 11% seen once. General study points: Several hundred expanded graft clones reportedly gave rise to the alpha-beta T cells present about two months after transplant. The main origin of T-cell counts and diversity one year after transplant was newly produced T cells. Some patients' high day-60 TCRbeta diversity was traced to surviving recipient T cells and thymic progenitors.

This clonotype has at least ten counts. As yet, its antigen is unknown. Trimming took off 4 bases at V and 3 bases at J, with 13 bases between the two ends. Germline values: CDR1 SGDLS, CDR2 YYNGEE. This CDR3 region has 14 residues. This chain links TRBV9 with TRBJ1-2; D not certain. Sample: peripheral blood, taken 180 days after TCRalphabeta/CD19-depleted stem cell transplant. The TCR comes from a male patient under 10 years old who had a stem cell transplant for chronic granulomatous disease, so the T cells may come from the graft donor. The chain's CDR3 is CASSPEWGDYGYTF. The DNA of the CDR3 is TGTGCCAGCAGCCCTGAATGGGGAGACTATGGCTACACCTTC. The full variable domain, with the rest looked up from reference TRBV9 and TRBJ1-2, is DSGVTQTPKHLITATGQRVTLRCSPRSGDLSVYWYQQSLDQGLQFLIQYYNGEERAKGNILERFSAQQFPDLHSELNLSSLELGDSALYFCASSPEWGDYGYTFGSGTRLTVV.